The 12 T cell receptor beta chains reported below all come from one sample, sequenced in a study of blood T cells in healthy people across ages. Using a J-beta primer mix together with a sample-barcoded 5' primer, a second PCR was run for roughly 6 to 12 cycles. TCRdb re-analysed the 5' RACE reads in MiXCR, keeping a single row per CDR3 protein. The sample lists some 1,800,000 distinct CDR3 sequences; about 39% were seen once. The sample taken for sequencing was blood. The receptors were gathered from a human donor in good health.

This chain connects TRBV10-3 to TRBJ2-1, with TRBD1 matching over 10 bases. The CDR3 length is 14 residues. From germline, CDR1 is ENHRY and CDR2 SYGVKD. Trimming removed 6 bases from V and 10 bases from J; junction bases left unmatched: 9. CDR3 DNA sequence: TGTGCCATCAGCCCCGGGACAGGGGTTGGAGAGCAGTTCTTC. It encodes CAISPGTGVGEQFF.

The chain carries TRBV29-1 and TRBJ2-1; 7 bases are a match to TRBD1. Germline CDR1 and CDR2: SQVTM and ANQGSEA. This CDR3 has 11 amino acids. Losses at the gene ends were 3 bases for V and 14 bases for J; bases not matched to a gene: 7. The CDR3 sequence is CSVEAGTVEFF. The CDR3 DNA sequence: TGCAGCGTTGAGGCCGGGACAGTGGAGTTCTTC.

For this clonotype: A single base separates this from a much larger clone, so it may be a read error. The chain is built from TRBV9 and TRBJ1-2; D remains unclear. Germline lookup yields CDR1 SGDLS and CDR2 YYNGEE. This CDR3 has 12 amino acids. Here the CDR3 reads CAGSSRRDGYTF. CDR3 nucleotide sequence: TGTGCCGGCAGCTCTCGGAGGGATGGCTACACCTTC.

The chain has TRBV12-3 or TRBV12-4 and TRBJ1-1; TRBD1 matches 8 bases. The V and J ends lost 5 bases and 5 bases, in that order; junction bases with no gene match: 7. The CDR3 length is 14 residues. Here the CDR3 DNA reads TGTGCCAGCAGTCCAGGGGGCATTTATACTGAAGCTTTCTTT. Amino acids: CASSPGGIYTEAFF.

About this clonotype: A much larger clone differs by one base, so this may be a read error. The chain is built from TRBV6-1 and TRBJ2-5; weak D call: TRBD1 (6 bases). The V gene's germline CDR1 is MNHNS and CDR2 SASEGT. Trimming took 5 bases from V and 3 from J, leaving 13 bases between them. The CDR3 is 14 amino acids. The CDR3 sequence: CASSKNRDKETQYF. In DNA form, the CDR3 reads TGTGCCAGCAGTAAAAACCGGGACAAAGAGACCCAGTACTTC.

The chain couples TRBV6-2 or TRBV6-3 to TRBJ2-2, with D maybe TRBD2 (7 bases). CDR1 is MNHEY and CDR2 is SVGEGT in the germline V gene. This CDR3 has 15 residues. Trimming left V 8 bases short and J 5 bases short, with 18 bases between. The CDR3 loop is CASRHRRGGTGELFF. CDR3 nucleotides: TGTGCCAGCCGTCATCGCAGGGGAGGGACCGGGGAGCTGTTTTTT.

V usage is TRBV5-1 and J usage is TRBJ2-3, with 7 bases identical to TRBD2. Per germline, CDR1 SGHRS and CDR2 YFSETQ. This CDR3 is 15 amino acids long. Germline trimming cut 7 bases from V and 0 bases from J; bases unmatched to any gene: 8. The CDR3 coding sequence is TGCGCCAGCCATTTCGGCGGGGGTAGCACAGATACGCAGTATTTT. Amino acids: CASHFGGGSTDTQYF.

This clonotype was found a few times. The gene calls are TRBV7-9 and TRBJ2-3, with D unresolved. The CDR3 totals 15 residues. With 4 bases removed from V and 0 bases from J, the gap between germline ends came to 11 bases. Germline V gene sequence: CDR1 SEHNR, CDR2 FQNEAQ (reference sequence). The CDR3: CASSSVTVSTDTQYF. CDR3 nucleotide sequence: TGTGCCAGCAGCTCGGTGACGGTTAGCACAGATACGCAGTATTTT.

CDR3 nucleotides: TGTGCCAGCAGTGAATCAGGGGGAGAGACCCAGTTCTTC. Protein: CASSESGGETQFF. This chain uses TRBV25-1 with TRBJ2-1, with 7 bases matching TRBD1. Germline V gives CDR1 MGHDK, CDR2 SYGVNS. The CDR3 totals 13 residues. Losses at the gene ends were 1 base for V and 13 bases for J; bases not matched to a gene: 7.

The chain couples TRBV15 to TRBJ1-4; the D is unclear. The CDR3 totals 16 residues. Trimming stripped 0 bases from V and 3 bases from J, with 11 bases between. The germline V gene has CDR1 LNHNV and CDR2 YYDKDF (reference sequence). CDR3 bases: TGTGCCACCAGCAGAGATCAAGTAGGACCTAATGAAAAACTGTTTTTT. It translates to CATSRDQVGPNEKLFF.

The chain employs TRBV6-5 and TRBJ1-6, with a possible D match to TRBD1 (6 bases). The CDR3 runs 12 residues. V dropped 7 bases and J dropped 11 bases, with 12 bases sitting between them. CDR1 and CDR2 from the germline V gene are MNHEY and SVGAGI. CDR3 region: CASNTGLTPLHF. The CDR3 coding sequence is TGTGCCAGCAATACAGGGCTGACACCCCTCCACTTT.

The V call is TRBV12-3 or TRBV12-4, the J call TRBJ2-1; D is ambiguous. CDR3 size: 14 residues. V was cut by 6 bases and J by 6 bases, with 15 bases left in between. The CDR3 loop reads CASRRLAVGNEQFF. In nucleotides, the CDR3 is TGTGCCAGCAGACGTCTCGCCGTGGGCAATGAGCAGTTCTTC.